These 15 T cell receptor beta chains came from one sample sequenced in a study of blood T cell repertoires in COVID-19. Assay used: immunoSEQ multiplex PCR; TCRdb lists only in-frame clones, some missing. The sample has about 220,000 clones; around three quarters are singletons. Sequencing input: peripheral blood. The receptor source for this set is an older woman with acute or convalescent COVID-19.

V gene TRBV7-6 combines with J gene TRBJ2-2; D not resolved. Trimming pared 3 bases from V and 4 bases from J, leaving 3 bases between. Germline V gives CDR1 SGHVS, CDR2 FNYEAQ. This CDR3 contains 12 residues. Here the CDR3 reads CASSFLTGELFF. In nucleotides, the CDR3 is TGTGCCAGCAGCTTCCTCACCGGGGAGCTGTTTTTT.

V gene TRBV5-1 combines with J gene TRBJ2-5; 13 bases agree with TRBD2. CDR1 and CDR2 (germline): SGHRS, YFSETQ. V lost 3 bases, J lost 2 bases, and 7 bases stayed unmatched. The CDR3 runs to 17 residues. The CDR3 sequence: CASSSYPGLAGQETQYF. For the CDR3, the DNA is TGCGCCAGCAGCTCCTATCCGGGACTAGCGGGACAAGAGACCCAGTACTTC.

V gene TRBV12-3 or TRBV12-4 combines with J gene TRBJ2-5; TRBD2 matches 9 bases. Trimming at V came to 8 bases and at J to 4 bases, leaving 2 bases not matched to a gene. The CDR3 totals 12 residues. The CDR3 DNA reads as TGTGCCAGCGCGGGGGGGATAGAGACCCAGTACTTC. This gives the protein CASAGGIETQYF.

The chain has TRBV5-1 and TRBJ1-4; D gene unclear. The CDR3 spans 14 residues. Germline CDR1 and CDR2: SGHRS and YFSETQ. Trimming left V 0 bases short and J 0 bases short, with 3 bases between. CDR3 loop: CASSLGPTNEKLFF. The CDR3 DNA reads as TGCGCCAGCAGCTTGGGGCCAACTAATGAAAAACTGTTTTTT.

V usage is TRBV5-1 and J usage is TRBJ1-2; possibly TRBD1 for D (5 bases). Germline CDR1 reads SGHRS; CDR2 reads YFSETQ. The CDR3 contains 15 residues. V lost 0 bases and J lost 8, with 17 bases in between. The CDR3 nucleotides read TGCGCCAGCAGCTTGGCCGAGGACAATTCTATGGGCTACACCTTC. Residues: CASSLAEDNSMGYTF.

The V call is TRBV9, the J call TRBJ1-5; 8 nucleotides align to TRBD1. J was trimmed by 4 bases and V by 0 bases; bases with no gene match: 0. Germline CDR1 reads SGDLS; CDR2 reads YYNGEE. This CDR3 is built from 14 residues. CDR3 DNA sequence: TGTGCCAGCAGCGTAGGGGACAGGAATCAGCCCCAGCATTTT. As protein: CASSVGDRNQPQHF.

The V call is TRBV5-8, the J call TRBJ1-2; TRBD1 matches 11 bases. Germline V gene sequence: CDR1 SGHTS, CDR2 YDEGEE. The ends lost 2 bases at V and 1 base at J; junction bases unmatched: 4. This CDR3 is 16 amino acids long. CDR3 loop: CASSLGQGADNYGYTF. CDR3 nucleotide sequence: TGTGCCAGCAGCTTAGGACAGGGGGCTGATAACTATGGCTACACCTTC.

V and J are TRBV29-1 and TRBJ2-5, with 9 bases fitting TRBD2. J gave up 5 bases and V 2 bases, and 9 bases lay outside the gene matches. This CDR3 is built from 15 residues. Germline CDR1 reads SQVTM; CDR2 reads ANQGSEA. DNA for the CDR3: TGCAGCGTTGAAACGGCGGGGGGGCAAGGGGAGACCCAGTACTTC. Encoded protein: CSVETAGGQGETQYF.

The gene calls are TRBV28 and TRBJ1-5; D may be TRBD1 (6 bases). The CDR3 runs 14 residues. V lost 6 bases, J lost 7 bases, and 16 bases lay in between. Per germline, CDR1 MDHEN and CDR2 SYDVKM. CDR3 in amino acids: CASRGTTGLQPQHF. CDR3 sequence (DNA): TGTGCCAGCAGGGGGACTACAGGGTTACAGCCCCAGCATTTT.

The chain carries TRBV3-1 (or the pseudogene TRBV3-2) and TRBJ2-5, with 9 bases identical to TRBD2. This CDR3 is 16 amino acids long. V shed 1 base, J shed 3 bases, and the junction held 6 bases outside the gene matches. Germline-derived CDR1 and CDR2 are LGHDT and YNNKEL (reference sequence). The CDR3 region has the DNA TGTGCCAGCAGCCAAGCCCCCCTAGCGGGGAAAGAGACCCAGTACTTC. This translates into CASSQAPLAGKETQYF.

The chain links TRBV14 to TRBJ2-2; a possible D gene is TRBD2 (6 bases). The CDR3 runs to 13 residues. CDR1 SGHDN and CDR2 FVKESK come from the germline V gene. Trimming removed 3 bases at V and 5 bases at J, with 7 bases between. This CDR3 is CASSHRGTGELFF. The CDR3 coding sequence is TGTGCCAGCAGCCACCGGGGGACCGGGGAGCTGTTTTTT.

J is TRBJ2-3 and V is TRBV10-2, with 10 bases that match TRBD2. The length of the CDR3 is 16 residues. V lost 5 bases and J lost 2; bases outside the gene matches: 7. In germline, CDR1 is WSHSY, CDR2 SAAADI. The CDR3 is CASSSQRGGVTDTQYF. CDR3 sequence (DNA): TGCGCCAGCAGTTCCCAGCGGGGGGGGGTCACAGATACGCAGTATTTT.

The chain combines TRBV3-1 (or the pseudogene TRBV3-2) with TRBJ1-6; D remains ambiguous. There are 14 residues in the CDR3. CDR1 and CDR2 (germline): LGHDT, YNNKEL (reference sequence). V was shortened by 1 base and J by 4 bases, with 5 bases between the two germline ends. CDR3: CASSQALYNSPLHF. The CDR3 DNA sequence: TGTGCCAGCAGCCAAGCACTGTATAATTCACCCCTCCACTTT.

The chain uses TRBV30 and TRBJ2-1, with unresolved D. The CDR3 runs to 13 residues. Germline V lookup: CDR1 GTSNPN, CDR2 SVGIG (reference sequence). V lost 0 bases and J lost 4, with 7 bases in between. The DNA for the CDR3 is TGTGCCTGGAGTGTACGAGCGTACAATGAGCAGTTCTTC. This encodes CAWSVRAYNEQFF.

The DNA for the CDR3 is TGTGCCAGCAGTTCTAGCGGGGTGGATACGCAGTATTTT. Translated, it gives CASSSSGVDTQYF. The J gene is TRBJ2-3, the V gene TRBV6-6; TRBD2 matches at 9 bases. Germline CDR1 reads MNHNY; CDR2 reads SVGAGI (reference sequence). This CDR3 comprises 13 residues. Germline trimming cut 4 bases from V and 6 bases from J; bases unmatched to any gene: 2.